This TCR beta chain was captured by sequencing in a study of blood T cells in healthy people across ages. Germline CDR1 and CDR2: SGHRS and YFSETQ. Deletions cut 0 bases from V and 6 bases from J, with 9 bases between. This CDR3 spans 14 amino acids. A J-beta primer mix and a sample-barcoded 5' primer were used in a second PCR of roughly 6 to 11 cycles. Each cDNA molecule carried a tag from a template-switch adaptor that contained 12 random nucleotides. TCRdb re-derived calls from the 5' RACE reads in MiXCR, one entry per CDR3 protein. The sample lists approximately 820,000 distinct CDR3 sequences; roughly 44% were seen once. This clonotype appeared a few times.

This chain links TRBV5-1 with TRBJ1-4; D gene uncertain. The sample comprised blood. This TCR was recovered from a man in his fifties or sixties in good health. For the CDR3, the DNA is TGCGCCAGCAGCTTGGACGGATATGATGAAAAACTGTTTTTT. It codes for CASSLDGYDEKLFF.